This section outlines one TCR beta chain sequence together with its context. These data originate in a study of cytomegalovirus exposure and HLA in healthy donors. CDR1 and CDR2 from the germline V gene are SGHAT and FQNNGV. Trimming removed 4 bases from V and 7 bases from J; junction bases left unmatched: 3. There are 12 residues in the CDR3. Primers included in the PCR were 60 Vbeta and 13 Jbeta primers. The data were produced by immunoSEQ multiplex PCR, yet TCRdb's version contains in-frame clones alone and is incomplete. The table includes approximately 130,000 clones, over 65% detected once. Sequenced input: PBMCs. This receptor was obtained from a man aged 45-65 years in good health and CMV-seronegative. The genes are TRBV11-2 and TRBJ2-7; TRBD1 aligns across 8 bases. The CDR3 nucleotides are TGTGCCAGCAGCTCTGGGACAGGAGAGCAGTACTTC. This translates into CASSSGTGEQYF. Full variable domain (remainder filled in from reference TRBV11-2 and TRBJ2-7): EAGVAQSPRYKIIEKRQSVAFWCNPISGHATLYWYQQILGQGPKLLIQFQNNGVVDDSQLPKDRFSAERLKGVDSTLKIQPAKLEDSAVYLCASSSGTGEQYFGPGTRLTVT.